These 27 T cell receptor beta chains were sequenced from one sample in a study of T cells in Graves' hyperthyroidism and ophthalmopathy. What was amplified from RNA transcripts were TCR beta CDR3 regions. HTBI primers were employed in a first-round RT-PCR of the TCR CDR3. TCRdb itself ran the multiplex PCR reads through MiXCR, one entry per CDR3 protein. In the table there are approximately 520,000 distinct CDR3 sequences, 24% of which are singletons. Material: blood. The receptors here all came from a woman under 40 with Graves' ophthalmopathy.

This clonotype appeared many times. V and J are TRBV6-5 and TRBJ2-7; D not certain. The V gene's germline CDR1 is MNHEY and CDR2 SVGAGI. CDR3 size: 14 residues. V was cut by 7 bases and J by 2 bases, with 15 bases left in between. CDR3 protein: CASNTEFGPYEQYF. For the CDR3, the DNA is TGTGCCAGCAATACCGAGTTTGGGCCCTACGAGCAGTACTTC.

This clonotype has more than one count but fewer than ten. CDR3 protein: CASSRIVRENYAGGYTF. CDR3 in DNA: TGTGCCAGTAGTCGCATCGTGAGGGAGAATTACGCAGGCGGCTACACCTTC. The chain links TRBV19 to TRBJ1-2; D is unclear. Germline loops: CDR1 LNHDA, CDR2 SQIVND (reference sequence). The CDR3 loop spans 17 amino acids. Trimming stripped 5 bases from V and 8 bases from J, with 27 bases between. The full variable domain, in which reference TRBV19 and TRBJ1-2 provide the parts outside the CDR3, is DGGITQSPKYLFRKEGQNVTLSCEQNLNHDAMYWYRQDPGQGLRLIYYSQIVNDFQKGDIAEGYSVSREKKESFPLTVTSAQKNPTAFYLCASSRIVRENYAGGYTFGSGTRLTVV.

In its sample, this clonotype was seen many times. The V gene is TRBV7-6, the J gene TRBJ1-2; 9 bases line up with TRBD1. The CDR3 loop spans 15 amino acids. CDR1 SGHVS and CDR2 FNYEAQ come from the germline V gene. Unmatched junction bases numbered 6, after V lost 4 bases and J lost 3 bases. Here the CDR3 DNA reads TGTGCCAGCAGCTCCAGACAGGGGGTGGACTATGGCTACACCTTC. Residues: CASSSRQGVDYGYTF.

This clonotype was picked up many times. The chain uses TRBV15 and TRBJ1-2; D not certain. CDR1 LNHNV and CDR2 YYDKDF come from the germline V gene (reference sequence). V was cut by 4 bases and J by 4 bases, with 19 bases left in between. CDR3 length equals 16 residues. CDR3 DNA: TGTGCCACCAGCATGAACCGGGCTTCAATTGGCTATGGCTACACCTTC. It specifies CATSMNRASIGYGYTF. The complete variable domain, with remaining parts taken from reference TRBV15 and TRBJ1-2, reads DAMVIQNPRYQVTQFGKPVTLSCSQTLNHNVMYWYQQKSSQAPKLLFHYYDKDFNNEADTPDNFQSRRPNTSFCFLDIRSPGLGDTAMYLCATSMNRASIGYGYTFGSGTRLTVV.

In DNA form, the CDR3 reads TGCGCCAGCAGCCCGATGGGCGGAGGGCAGAACACTGAAGCTTTCTTT. It codes for CASSPMGGGQNTEAFF. The V call is TRBV5-1, the J call TRBJ1-1; D ambiguous. The CDR3 extends over 16 amino acids. Germline V CDR1 and CDR2: SGHRS, YFSETQ. V dropped 4 bases and J dropped 1 base, with 17 bases sitting between them.

The CDR3 reads CASSDRGVPAYEQYF. CDR3 nucleotides: TGTGCCAGCAGTGACAGGGGGGTCCCTGCGTACGAGCAGTACTTC. The chain uses TRBV2 and TRBJ2-7, with D maybe TRBD1 (7 bases). CDR1 and CDR2 (germline): SNHLY, FYNNEI. Trimming left V 3 bases short and J 4 bases short, with 16 bases between. The CDR3 length is 15 residues.

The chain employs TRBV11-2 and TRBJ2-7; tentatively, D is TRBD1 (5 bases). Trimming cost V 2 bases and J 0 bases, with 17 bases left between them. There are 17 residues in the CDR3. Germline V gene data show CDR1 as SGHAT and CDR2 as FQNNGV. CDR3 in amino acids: CASSLSRQTPSSYEQYF. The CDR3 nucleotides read TGTGCCAGCAGCTTATCAAGACAGACGCCGAGCTCCTACGAGCAGTACTTC.

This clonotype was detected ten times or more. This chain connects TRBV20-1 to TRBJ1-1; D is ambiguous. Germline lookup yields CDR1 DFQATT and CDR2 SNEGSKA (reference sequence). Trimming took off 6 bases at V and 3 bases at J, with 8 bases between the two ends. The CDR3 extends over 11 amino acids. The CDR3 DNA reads TGCAGTGCCGTCAGGTACACTGAAGCTTTCTTT. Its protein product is CSAVRYTEAFF.

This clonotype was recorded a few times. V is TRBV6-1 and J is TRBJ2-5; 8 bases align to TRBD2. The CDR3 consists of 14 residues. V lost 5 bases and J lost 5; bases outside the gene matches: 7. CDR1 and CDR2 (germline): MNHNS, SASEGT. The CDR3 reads CASSTGTGGETQYF. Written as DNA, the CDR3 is TGTGCCAGCAGTACAGGGACGGGGGGGGAGACCCAGTACTTC.

CDR3 residues: CSARDELGIEGYGYTF. The CDR3 nucleotides are TGCAGTGCTAGAGATGAGCTGGGGATTGAGGGCTATGGCTACACCTTC. The V gene is TRBV20-1, the J gene TRBJ1-2; D not resolved. This CDR3 is built from 16 residues. Germline CDR1 is DFQATT and CDR2 is SNEGSKA (reference sequence). Trimming took off 0 bases at V and 4 bases at J, with 18 bases between the two ends.

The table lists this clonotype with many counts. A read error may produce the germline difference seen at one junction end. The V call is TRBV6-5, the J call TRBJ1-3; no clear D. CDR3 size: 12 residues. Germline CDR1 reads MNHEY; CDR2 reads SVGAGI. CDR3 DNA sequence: TGTGCCAGCACTAACTCTGGAGACACCATATATTTT. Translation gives CASTNSGDTIYF.

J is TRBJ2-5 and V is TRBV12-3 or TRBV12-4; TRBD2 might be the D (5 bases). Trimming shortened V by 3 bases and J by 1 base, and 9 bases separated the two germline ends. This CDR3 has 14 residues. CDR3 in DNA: TGTGCCAGCAGTTTCGGGATGGCCCAAGAGACCCAGTACTTC. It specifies CASSFGMAQETQYF.

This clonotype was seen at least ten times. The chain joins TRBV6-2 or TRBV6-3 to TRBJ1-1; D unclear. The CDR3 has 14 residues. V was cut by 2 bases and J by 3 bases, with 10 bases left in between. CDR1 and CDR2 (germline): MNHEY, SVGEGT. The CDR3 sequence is CASSYREPDTEAFF. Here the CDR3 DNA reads TGTGCCAGCAGTTACAGGGAACCGGACACTGAAGCTTTCTTT.

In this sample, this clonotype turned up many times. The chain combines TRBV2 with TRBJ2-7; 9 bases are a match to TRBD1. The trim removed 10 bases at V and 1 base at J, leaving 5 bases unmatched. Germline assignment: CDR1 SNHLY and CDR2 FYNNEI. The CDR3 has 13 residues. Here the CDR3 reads CAISGQGSYEQYF. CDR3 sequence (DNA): TGTGCCATATCGGGACAGGGTTCCTACGAGCAGTACTTC.

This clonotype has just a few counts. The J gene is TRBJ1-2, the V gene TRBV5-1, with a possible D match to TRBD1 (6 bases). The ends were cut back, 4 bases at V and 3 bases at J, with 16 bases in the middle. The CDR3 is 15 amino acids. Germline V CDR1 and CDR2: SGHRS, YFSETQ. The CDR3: CASSLGQPADYGYTF. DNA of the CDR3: TGCGCCAGCAGCCTAGGACAGCCTGCGGACTATGGCTACACCTTC.

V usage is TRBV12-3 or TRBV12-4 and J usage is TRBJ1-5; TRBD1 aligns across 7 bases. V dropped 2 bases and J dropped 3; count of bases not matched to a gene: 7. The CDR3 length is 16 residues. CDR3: CASSLSTGYTNQPQHF. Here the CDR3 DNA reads TGTGCCAGCAGTTTATCGACAGGGTATACCAATCAGCCCCAGCATTTT.

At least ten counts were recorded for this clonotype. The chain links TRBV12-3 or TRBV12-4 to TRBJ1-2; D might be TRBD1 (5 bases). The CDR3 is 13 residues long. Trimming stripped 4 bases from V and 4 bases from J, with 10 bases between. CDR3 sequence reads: CASSWGGLYGYTF. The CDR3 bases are TGTGCCAGCAGTTGGGGGGGACTCTATGGCTACACCTTC.

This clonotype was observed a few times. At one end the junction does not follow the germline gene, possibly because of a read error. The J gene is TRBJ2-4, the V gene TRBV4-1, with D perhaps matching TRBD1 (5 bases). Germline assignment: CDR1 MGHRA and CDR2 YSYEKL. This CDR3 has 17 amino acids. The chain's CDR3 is CASSQADSPEAKNIKYF. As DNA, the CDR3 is TGCGCCAGCAGCCAGGCTGACAGCCCCGAAGCCAAAAACATTAAGTACTTC.

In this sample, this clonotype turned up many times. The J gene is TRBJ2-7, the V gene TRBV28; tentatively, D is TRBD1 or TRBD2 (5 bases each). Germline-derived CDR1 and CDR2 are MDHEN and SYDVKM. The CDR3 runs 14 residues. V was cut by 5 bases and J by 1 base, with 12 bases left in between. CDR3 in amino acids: CASSTLWGSYEQYF. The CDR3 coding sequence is TGTGCCAGCAGTACGCTTTGGGGGTCCTACGAGCAGTACTTC. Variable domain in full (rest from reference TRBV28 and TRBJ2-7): DVKVTQSSRYLVKRTGEKVFLECVQDMDHENMFWYRQDPGLGLRLIYFSYDVKMKEKGDIPEGYSVSREKKERFSLILESASTNQTSMYLCASSTLWGSYEQYFGPGTRLTVT.

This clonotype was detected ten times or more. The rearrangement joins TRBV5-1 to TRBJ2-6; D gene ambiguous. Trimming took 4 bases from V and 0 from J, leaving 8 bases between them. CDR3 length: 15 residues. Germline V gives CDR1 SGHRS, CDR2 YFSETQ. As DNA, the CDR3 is TGCGCCAGCAGCGCACTCCTCTCTGGGGCCAACGTCCTGACTTTC. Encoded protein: CASSALLSGANVLTF.

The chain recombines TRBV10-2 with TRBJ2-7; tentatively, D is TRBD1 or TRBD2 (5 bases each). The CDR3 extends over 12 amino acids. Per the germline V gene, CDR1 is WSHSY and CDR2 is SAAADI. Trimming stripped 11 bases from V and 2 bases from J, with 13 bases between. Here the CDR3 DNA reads TGCGCCTCCGCCGGGACGACCTACGAGCAGTACTTC. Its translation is CASAGTTYEQYF.

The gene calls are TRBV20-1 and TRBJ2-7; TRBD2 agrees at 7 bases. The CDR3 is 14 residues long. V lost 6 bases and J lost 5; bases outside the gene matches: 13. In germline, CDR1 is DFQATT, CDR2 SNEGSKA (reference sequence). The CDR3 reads CSARTQTSWNEQYF. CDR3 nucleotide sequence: TGCAGTGCAAGGACCCAGACTAGCTGGAACGAGCAGTACTTC.

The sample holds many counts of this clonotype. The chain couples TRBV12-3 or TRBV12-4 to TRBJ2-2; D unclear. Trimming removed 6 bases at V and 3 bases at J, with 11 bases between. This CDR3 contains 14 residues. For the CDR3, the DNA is TGTGCCAGCAGCTTGCAGCTGGACACCGGGGAGCTGTTTTTT. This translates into CASSLQLDTGELFF.

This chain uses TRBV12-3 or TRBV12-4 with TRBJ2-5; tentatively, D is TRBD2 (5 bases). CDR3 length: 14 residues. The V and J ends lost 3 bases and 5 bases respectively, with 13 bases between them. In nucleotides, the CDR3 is TGTGCCAGCAGTTTTGTTGGGGAGAGGGAGACCCAGTACTTC. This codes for CASSFVGERETQYF.

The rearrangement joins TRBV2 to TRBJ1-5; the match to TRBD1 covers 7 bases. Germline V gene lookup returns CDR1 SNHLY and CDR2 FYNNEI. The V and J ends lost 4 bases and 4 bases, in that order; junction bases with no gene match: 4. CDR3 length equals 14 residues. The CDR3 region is CASSGSTGNQPQHF. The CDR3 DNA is TGTGCCAGCAGTGGGTCGACAGGGAATCAGCCCCAGCATTTT.

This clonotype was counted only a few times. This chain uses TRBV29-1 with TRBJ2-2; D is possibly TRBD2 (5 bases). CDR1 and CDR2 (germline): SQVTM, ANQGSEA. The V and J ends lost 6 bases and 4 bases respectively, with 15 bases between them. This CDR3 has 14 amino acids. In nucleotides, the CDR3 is TGCAGCGTACCCCTCGGACGGGGCACCGGGGAGCTGTTTTTT. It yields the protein CSVPLGRGTGELFF.

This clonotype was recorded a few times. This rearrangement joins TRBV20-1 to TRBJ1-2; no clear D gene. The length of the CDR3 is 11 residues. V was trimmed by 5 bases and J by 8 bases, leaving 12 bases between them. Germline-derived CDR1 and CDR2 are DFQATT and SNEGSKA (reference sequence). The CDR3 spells CSALIREGYTF. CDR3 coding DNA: TGCAGTGCTCTTATCCGGGAAGGCTACACCTTC.